This T cell receptor beta chain was sequenced in a study of T cell responses to AZD1222 COVID-19 vaccine. This CDR3 region has 15 residues. Per the germline V gene, CDR1 is LNHDA and CDR2 is SQIVND (reference sequence). The V end lost 2 bases, the J end lost 11 bases, and 16 bases lay between the germline ends. Produced via immunoSEQ multiplex PCR; TCRdb's table is partial and in-frame only. The sample consists of fewer than 130,000 clones, about four fifths of them appearing once. General study points: Sampled repertoires all dated from after the peak T cell response. Donors were chiefly white British, with a greater number of females, and clonal diversity was perhaps underestimated.

Comment on this clone: Its antigen is as yet unknown.

The source was peripheral blood, collected on day 0 of AZD1222 vaccination. The source of this sequence is an adult in good health. This rearrangement joins TRBV19 to TRBJ1-6, with D perhaps matching TRBD1 (5 bases). Here the CDR3 DNA reads TGTGCCAGTAGTATAAGGGGACGGGACGGAGCACCCCTCCACTTT. Residues: CASSIRGRDGAPLHF. The whole variable domain, remainder taken from reference TRBV19 and TRBJ1-6, is DGGITQSPKYLFRKEGQNVTLSCEQNLNHDAMYWYRQDPGQGLRLIYYSQIVNDFQKGDIAEGYSVSREKKESFPLTVTSAQKNPTAFYLCASSIRGRDGAPLHFGNGTRLTVT.